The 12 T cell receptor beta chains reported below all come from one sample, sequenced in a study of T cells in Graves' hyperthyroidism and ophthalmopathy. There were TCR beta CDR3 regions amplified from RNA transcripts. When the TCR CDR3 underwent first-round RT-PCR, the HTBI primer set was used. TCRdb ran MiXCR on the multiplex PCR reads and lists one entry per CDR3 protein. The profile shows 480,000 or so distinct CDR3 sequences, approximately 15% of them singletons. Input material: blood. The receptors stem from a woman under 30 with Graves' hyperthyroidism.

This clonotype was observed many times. The chain's CDR3 is CASSPPYASFEQYV. CDR3 DNA sequence: TGTGCCAGCTCACCGCCCTACGCTAGCTTCGAGCAGTACGTC. This chain links TRBV18 with TRBJ2-7; D is perhaps TRBD2 (5 bases). The CDR3 consists of 14 residues. Germline V gene lookup returns CDR1 KGHSH and CDR2 LQKENI. Trimming shortened V by 3 bases and J by 6 bases, and 15 bases separated the two germline ends.

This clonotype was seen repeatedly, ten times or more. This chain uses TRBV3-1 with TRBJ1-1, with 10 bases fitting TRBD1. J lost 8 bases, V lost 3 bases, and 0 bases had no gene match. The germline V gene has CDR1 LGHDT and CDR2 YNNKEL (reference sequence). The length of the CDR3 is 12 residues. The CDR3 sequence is CASSQTGGEAFF. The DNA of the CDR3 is TGTGCCAGCAGCCAGACAGGGGGCGAAGCTTTCTTT.

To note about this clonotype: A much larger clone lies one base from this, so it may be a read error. The DNA for the CDR3 is TGTGCCAGCAGTGGGGTTCACAGGGGAAACAATGAGCAGCTCTTC. It encodes CASSGVHRGNNEQLF. The rearrangement joins TRBV6-2 or TRBV6-3 to TRBJ2-1, with TRBD1 matching over 7 bases. The CDR3 has 15 amino acids. Germline-derived CDR1 and CDR2 are MNHEY and SVGEGT.

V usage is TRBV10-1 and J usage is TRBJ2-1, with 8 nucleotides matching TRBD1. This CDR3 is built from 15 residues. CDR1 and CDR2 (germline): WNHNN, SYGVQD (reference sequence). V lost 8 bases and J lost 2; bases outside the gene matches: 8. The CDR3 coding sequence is TGCGCCAGCGGGGGGCAGGGGGCGGCCTACAATGAGCAGTTCTTC. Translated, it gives CASGGQGAAYNEQFF.

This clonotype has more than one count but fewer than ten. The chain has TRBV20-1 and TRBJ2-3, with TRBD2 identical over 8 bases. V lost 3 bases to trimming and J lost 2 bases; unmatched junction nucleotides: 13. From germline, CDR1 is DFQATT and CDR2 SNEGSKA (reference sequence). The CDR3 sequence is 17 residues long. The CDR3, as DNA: TGCAGTGCTAGCAGCGTCTTAGCGGGACGGAACACAGATACGCAGTATTTT. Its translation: CSASSVLAGRNTDTQYF.

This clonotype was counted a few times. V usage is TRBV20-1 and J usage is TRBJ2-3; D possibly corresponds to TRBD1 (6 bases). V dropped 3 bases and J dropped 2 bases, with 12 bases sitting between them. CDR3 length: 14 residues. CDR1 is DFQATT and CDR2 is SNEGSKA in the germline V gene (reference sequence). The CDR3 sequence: CSARVGAVTDTQYF. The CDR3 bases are TGCAGTGCTAGGGTGGGGGCGGTCACAGATACGCAGTATTTT.

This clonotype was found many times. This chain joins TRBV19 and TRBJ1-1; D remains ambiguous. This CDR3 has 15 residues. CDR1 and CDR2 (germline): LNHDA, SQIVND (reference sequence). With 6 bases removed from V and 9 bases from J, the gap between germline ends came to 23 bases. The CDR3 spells CASSYQTSASEQAFF. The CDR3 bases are TGTGCCAGTAGCTATCAGACCTCGGCGTCAGAACAAGCTTTCTTT. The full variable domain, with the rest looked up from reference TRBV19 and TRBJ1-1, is DGGITQSPKYLFRKEGQNVTLSCEQNLNHDAMYWYRQDPGQGLRLIYYSQIVNDFQKGDIAEGYSVSREKKESFPLTVTSAQKNPTAFYLCASSYQTSASEQAFFGQGTRLTVV.

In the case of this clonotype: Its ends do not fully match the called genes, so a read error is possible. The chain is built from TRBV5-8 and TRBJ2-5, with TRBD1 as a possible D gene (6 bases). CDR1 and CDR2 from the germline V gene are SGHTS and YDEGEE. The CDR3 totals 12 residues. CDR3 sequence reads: CASSPFMGARNF. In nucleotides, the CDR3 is TGTGCCAGCAGCCCTTTTATGGGGGCTAGAAACTTC.

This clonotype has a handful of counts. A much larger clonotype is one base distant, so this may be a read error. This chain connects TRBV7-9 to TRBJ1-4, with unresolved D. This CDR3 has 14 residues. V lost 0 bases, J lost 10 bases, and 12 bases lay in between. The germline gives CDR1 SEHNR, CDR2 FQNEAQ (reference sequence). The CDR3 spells CASSLAVGLGKLFF. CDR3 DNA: TGTGCCAGCAGCTTAGCGGTGGGATTGGGAAAACTGTTTTTT.

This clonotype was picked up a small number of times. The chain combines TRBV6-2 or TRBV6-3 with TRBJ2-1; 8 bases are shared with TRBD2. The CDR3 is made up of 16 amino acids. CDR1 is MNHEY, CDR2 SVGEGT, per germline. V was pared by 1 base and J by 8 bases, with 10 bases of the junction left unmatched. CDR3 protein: CASSYWTSRREDEQFF. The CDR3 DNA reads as TGTGCCAGCAGTTACTGGACTAGCAGGAGAGAGGATGAGCAGTTCTTC.

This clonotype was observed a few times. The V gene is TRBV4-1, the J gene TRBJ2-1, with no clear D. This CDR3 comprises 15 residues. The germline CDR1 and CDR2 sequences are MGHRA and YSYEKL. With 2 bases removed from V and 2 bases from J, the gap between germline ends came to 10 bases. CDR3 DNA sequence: TGCGCCAGCAGCCAATCCACCCCACCCTACAATGAGCAGTTCTTC. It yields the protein CASSQSTPPYNEQFF.

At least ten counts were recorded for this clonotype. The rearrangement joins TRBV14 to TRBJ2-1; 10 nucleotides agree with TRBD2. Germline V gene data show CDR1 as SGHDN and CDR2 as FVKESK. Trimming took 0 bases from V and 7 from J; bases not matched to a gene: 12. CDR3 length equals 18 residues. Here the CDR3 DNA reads TGTGCCAGCAGCCAAGAAACATCTAGCGGGAGTCTAGGAAATGAGCAGTTCTTC. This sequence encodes CASSQETSSGSLGNEQFF.